This paragraph reports one T cell receptor (beta chain). Some clones are missing from TCRdb's copy, which holds only in-frame ones; the method was immunoSEQ multiplex PCR. The sample shows 65,000 to 80,000 clones, 91% of them seen only once. This sample stems from a study of OX40 agonist ivuxolimab in advanced cancers. Overall study context: Those enrolled were roughly 80% male, with a mean age of approximately 60 years and ages from roughly 20 to 85.

This TCR was recovered from an adult with an advanced solid tumor such as melanoma, head and neck, liver or kidney cancer. This sample comprised CD4+ or CD8+ T cells sorted from blood, obtained in a trial of the OX40 agonist ivuxolimab.

This CDR3 is CASSQVPSLSGANVLTF. The CDR3 coding sequence is TGCGCCAGCAGCCAAGTCCCCAGTCTCTCTGGGGCCAACGTCCTGACTTTC. The chain combines TRBV4-1 with TRBJ2-6, with D unclear. CDR1 and CDR2 from the germline V gene are MGHRA and YSYEKL. Trimming took off 1 base at V and 0 bases at J, with 10 bases between the two ends. The CDR3 is made up of 17 amino acids.